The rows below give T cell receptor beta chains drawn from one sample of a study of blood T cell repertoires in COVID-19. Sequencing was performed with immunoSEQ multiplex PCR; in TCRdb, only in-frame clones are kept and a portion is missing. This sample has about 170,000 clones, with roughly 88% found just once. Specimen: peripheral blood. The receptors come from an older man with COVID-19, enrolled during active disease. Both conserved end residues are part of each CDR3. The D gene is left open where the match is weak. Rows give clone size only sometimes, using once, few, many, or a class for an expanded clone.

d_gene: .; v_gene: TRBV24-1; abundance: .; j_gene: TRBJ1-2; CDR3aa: CATSDGSRQDYTF; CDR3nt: TGTGCCACCAGTGATGGCTCCCGCCAGGACTACACCTTC
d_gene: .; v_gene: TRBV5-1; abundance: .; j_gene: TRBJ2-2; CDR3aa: CASRDGGRNTGELFF; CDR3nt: TGCGCCAGCAGGGACGGGGGGCGGAACACCGGGGAGCTGTTTTTT
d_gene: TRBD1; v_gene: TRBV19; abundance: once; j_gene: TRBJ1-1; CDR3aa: CASSQGARTEAFF; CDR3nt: TGTGCCAGTAGTCAGGGGGCGCGAACTGAAGCTTTCTTT
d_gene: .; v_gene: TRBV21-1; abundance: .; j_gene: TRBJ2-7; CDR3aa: CASSKGGTGSSYEQYF; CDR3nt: TGTGCCAGCAGCAAAGGAGGGACAGGTAGCTCCTACGAGCAGTACTTC
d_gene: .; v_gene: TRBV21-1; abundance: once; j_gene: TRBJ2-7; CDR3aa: CASSKGTSEDSSYEQYF; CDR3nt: TGTGCCAGCAGCAAAGGAACTAGCGAGGACAGCTCCTACGAGCAGTACTTC
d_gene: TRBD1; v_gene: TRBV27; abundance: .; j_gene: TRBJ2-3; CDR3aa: CASSLTDRGTDTQYF; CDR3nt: TGTGCCAGCAGTTTAACGGACAGGGGCACAGATACGCAGTATTTT
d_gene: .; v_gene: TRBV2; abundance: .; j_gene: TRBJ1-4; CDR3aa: CASRRGGANNEKLFF; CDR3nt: TGTGCCAGCCGACGGGGGGGGGCCAATAATGAAAAACTGTTTTTT
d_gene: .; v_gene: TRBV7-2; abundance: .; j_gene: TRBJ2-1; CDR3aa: CASSFPGVTSHNEQFF; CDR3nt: TGTGCCAGCAGCTTCCCGGGGGTCACGAGCCACAATGAGCAGTTCTTC
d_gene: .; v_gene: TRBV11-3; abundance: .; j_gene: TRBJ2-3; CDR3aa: CASSLGPGTDTQYF; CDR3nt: TGTGCCAGCAGCTTAGGTCCGGGAACAGATACGCAGTATTTT
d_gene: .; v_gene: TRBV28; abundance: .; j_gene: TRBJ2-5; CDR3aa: CASSTQGRETQYF; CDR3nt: TGTGCCAGCAGTACACAGGGGAGGGAGACCCAGTACTTC
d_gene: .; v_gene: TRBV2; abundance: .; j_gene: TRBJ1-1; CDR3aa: CASTYGGVGTEAFF; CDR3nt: TGTGCCAGCACCTACGGGGGAGTCGGGACTGAAGCTTTCTTT
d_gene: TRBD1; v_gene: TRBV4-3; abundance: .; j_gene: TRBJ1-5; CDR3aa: CASSQDRTGGQPQHF; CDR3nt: TGCGCCAGCAGCCAAGACCGGACAGGGGGTCAGCCCCAGCATTTT
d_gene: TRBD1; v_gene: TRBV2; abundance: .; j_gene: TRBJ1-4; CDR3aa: CASSDPGTGGRNEKLFF; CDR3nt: TGTGCCAGCAGCGACCCCGGGACAGGGGGCAGAAATGAAAAACTGTTTTTT